Reported below is one T cell receptor (beta chain). Its antigen is unidentified. The primer mix had 60 Vbeta and 13 Jbeta primers. The method was immunoSEQ multiplex PCR; TCRdb's version includes in-frame clones alone and lacks a portion of them. The sample yields nearly 100,000 clones, approximately 76% seen once. The data derive from a study of cytomegalovirus exposure and HLA in healthy donors. The study, taken as a whole, reports: Productive rates of about 87% or about 30% were seen for most TCR beta V segments in an earlier analysis. In vitro experiments confirmed that a few CMV-associated chains were specific for CMV antigens.

The V end was cut by 3 bases, the J end by 0 bases, with 8 bases between. CDR1 and CDR2 (germline): SGHDN, FVKESK. CDR3 length: 14 amino acids. This sequence originates from a woman aged 60 to 75 in good health and CMV-seropositive. The sample comprised PBMCs. This chain joins TRBV14 and TRBJ1-1; D remains unclear. As DNA, the CDR3 is TGTGCCAGCAGCCAGAGGCGGGTGAACACTGAAGCTTTCTTT. It translates to CASSQRRVNTEAFF. The full variable domain, rest sourced from reference TRBV14 and TRBJ1-1, is EAGVTQFPSHSVIEKGQTVTLRCDPISGHDNLYWYRRVMGKEIKFLLHFVKESKQDESGMPNNRFLAERTGGTYSTLKVQPAELEDSGVYFCASSQRRVNTEAFFGQGTRLTVV.